This T cell receptor beta chain was observed in a study of T cells in Graves' hyperthyroidism and ophthalmopathy. This clonotype was seen repeatedly, ten times or more. Ophthalmopathy cases met thresholds of Clinical Activity Score at least 3, NOSPECS grade at least 4 and duration under 3 months. Clinical symptoms, serum thyroxine, TRAb, thyroid ultrasound and orbital computed tomography informed diagnoses. Trimming cost V 10 bases and J 4 bases, with 15 bases left between them. CDR1 is MNHNS and CDR2 is SASEGT in the germline V gene. There are 13 residues in the CDR3. Using RNA transcripts as the source, TCR beta CDR3 regions were amplified. Carried out on the TCR CDR3, a first-round RT-PCR used the HTBI primer set. TCRdb re-analysed the multiplex PCR reads in MiXCR, keeping a single row per CDR3 protein. The top ten clones hold approximately 15% of a sample with 500,000 to 650,000 distinct CDR3 sequences, more than 15% of them seen once.

Specimen: blood. The V and J genes are TRBV6-1 and TRBJ2-3; D possibly matches TRBD1 or TRBD2 (5 bases each). This clonotype was sampled from a young woman with Graves' ophthalmopathy. This CDR3 is CAIRERVADTQYF. Written as DNA, the CDR3 is TGTGCCATCAGGGAGAGGGTCGCAGATACGCAGTATTTT.